The 7 T cell receptor beta chains given below trace back to one sample, sequenced in a study of regulatory T cells in long-lasting Graves disease (dated by TCRdb to the early 2020s). The library was prepared using multiplex PCR. Sequencing used an Illumina HiSeq 4000. iRepertoire HTBI primers and Arm-PCR amplification of CDR3 regions were used to construct TCR beta libraries. TCRdb cleaned the public reads at Q25 with fastp, built clones with MiXCR and kept in-frame beta chains. Each CDR3 protein appears once, grouped with its most common genes and DNA. The sample contains some 370,000 distinct CDR3 sequences, about 20% of them found a single time. The ten largest account for around 21% of the sample. This specimen's time point label, interpreted: persistent/refractory GD, antithyroid drugs over 5 years with positive TRAb. For both TCR sequencing and RNA sequencing, RNA was extracted from PBMCs using TRIzol.

Source: peripheral blood mononuclear cells (PBMCs), taken when the disease was refractory, from a patient treated with antithyroid drugs. These receptor sequences come from a female donor with Graves disease.

This clonotype showed up many times. This chain joins TRBV3-1 and TRBJ2-5, with D possibly TRBD2 on 6 matching bases. Trimming pared 0 bases from V and 6 bases from J, leaving 14 bases between. CDR3 length: 15 amino acids. Germline CDR1 LGHDT, CDR2 YNNKEL (reference sequence). The CDR3 spells CASSQEPGSSKTQYF. CDR3 in DNA: TGTGCCAGCAGCCAAGAGCCCGGGAGTTCAAAGACCCAGTACTTC.

The chain employs TRBV3-1 and TRBJ2-7; D is perhaps TRBD1 (5 bases). Germline CDR1 LGHDT, CDR2 YNNKEL (reference sequence). With 2 bases removed from V and 5 bases from J, the gap between germline ends came to 10 bases. The CDR3 is 13 residues long. The CDR3: CASSQPQGDEQYF. The CDR3 DNA sequence: TGTGCCAGCAGCCAACCCCAGGGCGACGAGCAGTACTTC.

This clonotype was counted many times. The chain carries TRBV6-1 and TRBJ1-5, with 10 bases matching TRBD1. Trimming removed 5 bases from V and 7 bases from J; junction bases left unmatched: 8. Germline V gives CDR1 MNHNS, CDR2 SASEGT. The CDR3 length is 15 residues. In DNA, the CDR3 is TGTGCCAGCAGTCCCCGGGACAGGGGCGGGCAGCCCCAGCATTTT. Translated: CASSPRDRGGQPQHF.

V and J are TRBV24-1 and TRBJ2-2; D might be TRBD1 (6 bases). The V end lost 4 bases, the J end lost 0 bases, and 23 bases lay between the germline ends. Germline CDR1 reads KGHDR; CDR2 reads SFDVKD. The CDR3 is 20 residues long. The DNA for the CDR3 is TGTGCCACCAGTGAAACTTACAGGGAAATGAAGATCGCGAACACCGGGGAGCTGTTTTTT. Protein product: CATSETYREMKIANTGELFF.

In its sample, this clonotype was seen many times. This chain joins TRBV19 and TRBJ1-1; D is ambiguous. The V gene lost 3 bases and the J gene lost 8 bases, with 13 bases spanning the gap. CDR3 length equals 13 residues. Germline CDR1 LNHDA, CDR2 SQIVND (reference sequence). Here the CDR3 DNA reads TGTGCCAGTAGTATCGAGGCGCGGTCCGAAGCTTTCTTT. Amino acid sequence: CASSIEARSEAFF.

Only a few counts were recorded for this clonotype. The chain is built from TRBV7-3 and TRBJ2-2; no clear D. CDR1 is SGHTA and CDR2 is FQGTGA in the germline V gene. The ends were cut back, 8 bases at V and 5 bases at J, with 6 bases in the middle. The CDR3 is made up of 11 amino acids. The CDR3 DNA reads TGTGCCAGCGGTGTGACCGGGGAGCTGTTTTTT. This sequence encodes CASGVTGELFF.

Many counts were recorded for this clonotype. The chain is built from TRBV7-2 and TRBJ2-7, with TRBD1 as a possible D gene (7 bases). The V gene lost 5 bases and the J gene lost 2 bases, with 16 bases spanning the gap. Germline CDR1 reads SGHTA; CDR2 reads FQGNSA. This CDR3 spans 15 amino acids. The CDR3 protein is CASSQGEWGAYEQYF. The CDR3 nucleotides are TGTGCCAGCAGCCAGGGGGAGTGGGGGGCCTACGAGCAGTACTTC. Together with reference TRBV7-2 and TRBJ2-7, the CDR3 gives the full variable domain: GAGVSQSPSNKVTEKGKDVELRCDPISGHTALYWYRQSLGQGLEFLIYFQGNSAPDKSGLPSDRFSAERTGGSVSTLTIQRTQQEDSAVYLCASSQGEWGAYEQYFGPGTRLTVT.